This entry concerns a single TCR beta chain. Its matching antigen is unknown. This specimen comes from a study of siplizumab effects on memory and regulatory T cells. Study outcomes and limitations: Tracing alloreactive clones into unstimulated subsets worked for only a minor fraction of them.

The assay was immunoSEQ multiplex PCR, and TCRdb's table has in-frame clones only and misses some. The sample records approximately 100,000 clones, approximately 92% being singletons. This CDR3 is 16 amino acids long. The germline gives CDR1 LNHDA, CDR2 SQIVND (reference sequence). With 5 bases clipped from V and 13 bases from J, the junction kept 16 bases outside the gene matches. The rearrangement uses TRBV19 and TRBJ2-1; TRBD2 agrees at 11 bases. The TCR was taken from a human donor in good health. Some clones in this sample may be carry-over from other donors' samples. The sample consisted of CD4+ T cells sorted from blood. In nucleotides, the CDR3 is TGTGCCAGTAGTCCCTTCACTAGCGGGAGAAGGTTCGAACAGTTCTTC. This translates into CASSPFTSGRRFEQFF.